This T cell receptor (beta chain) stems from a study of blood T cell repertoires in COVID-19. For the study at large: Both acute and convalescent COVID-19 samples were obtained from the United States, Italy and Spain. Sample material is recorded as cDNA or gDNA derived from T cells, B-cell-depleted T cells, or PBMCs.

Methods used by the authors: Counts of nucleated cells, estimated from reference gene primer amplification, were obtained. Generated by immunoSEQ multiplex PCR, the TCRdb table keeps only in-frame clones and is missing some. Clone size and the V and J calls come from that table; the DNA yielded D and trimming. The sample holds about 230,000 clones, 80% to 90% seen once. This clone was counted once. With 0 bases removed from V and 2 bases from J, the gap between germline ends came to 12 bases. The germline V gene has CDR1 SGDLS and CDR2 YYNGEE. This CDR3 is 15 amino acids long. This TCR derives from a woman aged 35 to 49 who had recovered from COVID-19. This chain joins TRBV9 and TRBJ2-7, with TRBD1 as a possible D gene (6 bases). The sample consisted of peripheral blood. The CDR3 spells CASSVGPGETYEQYF. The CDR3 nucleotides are TGTGCCAGCAGCGTAGGCCCAGGGGAAACCTACGAGCAGTACTTC.